The 17 T cell receptor beta chains below were found in one sample sequenced in a study of cytomegalovirus exposure and HLA in healthy donors (dated by TCRdb to about 2017). Library creation used the immunoSEQ multiplex PCR assay. The multiplex PCR relied on a mix of 60 forward primers for TCR Vbeta segments and 13 reverse primers for TCR Jbeta segments. Entries here come from immuneACCESS through TCRdb and include only in-frame sequences with V and J called. Some clones fail to appear in such tables; in the studies checked, an unresolved V gene covers under half of the shortfall, and the cause of the remainder is unknown. This sample holds 90,000 to 130,000 clones; approximately 78% were observed only once. The top ten clonotypes cover around 1.3% of the sample. Sequencing was performed on PBMCs. The receptors were sampled from a woman aged 25 to 39 in good health and CMV-seronegative.

The gene calls are TRBV29-1 and TRBJ2-7; perhaps TRBD1 as D (5 bases). CDR1 SQVTM and CDR2 ANQGSEA come from the germline V gene. This CDR3 is built from 12 residues. Trimming removed 5 bases at V and 4 bases at J, with 12 bases between. The CDR3 DNA is TGCAGCGTTTCTCTGGGGCCATACGAGCAGTACTTC. Its translation is CSVSLGPYEQYF.

This clone was seen a few times. This chain uses TRBV5-4 with TRBJ2-1; TRBD2 aligns across 7 bases. Germline lookup yields CDR1 SGHNT and CDR2 YYREEE (reference sequence). V was pared by 5 bases and J by 0 bases, with 5 bases of the junction left unmatched. The CDR3 extends over 15 amino acids. This chain's CDR3 is CASSTSGGSYNEQFF. The CDR3 nucleotides read TGTGCCAGCAGTACCTCGGGGGGCTCCTACAATGAGCAGTTCTTC. The whole variable domain, filled in from reference TRBV5-4 and TRBJ2-1, reads ETGVTQSPTHLIKTRGQQVTLRCSSQSGHNTVSWYQQALGQGPQFIFQYYREEENGRGNFPPRFSGLQFPNYSSELNVNALELDDSALYLCASSTSGGSYNEQFFGPGTRLTVL.

In regard to this clone: Other DNA sequences in this sample translate to the same CDR3. The J gene is TRBJ2-7, the V gene TRBV28; 10 bases are a match to TRBD1. The CDR3 loop spans 14 amino acids. Germline values: CDR1 MDHEN, CDR2 SYDVKM. With V trimmed by 8 bases and J by 2 bases, 6 bases remained unmatched. Here the CDR3 reads CASRAGTGAYEQYF. As DNA, the CDR3 is TGTGCCAGCCGCGCCGGGACAGGGGCCTACGAGCAGTACTTC.

The V and J genes are TRBV25-1 and TRBJ2-5; 7 nucleotides line up with TRBD1. Germline V gene lookup returns CDR1 MGHDK and CDR2 SYGVNS. The CDR3 totals 13 residues. Trimming at V came to 5 bases and at J to 4 bases, leaving 4 bases not matched to a gene. CDR3 sequence: CASSRQGRETQYF. The CDR3 DNA reads as TGTGCCAGCAGTCGACAGGGCCGAGAGACCCAGTACTTC.

This clone was detected only once. This chain connects TRBV2 to TRBJ1-3; TRBD1 matches at 9 bases. Germline V CDR1 and CDR2: SNHLY, FYNNEI. The CDR3 spans 14 residues. Losses at the gene ends were 7 bases for V and 2 bases for J; bases not matched to a gene: 3. CDR3 sequence: CASTRDRAGNTIYF. CDR3 in DNA: TGTGCCAGCACTCGGGACAGGGCTGGAAACACCATATATTTT. Filled out from reference TRBV2 and TRBJ1-3, the complete variable domain reads EPEVTQTPSHQVTQMGQEVILRCVPISNHLYFYWYRQILGQKVEFLVSFYNNEISEKSEIFDDQFSVERPDGSNFTLKIRSTKLEDSAMYFCASTRDRAGNTIYFGEGSWLTVV.

The chain employs TRBV5-1 and TRBJ1-1, with 8 bases aligning to TRBD1. Trimming took 3 bases from V and 5 from J; bases not matched to a gene: 6. The CDR3 has 14 residues. Germline CDR1 SGHRS, CDR2 YFSETQ. The CDR3 protein is CASSSSGGQTEAFF. The CDR3 nucleotides read TGCGCCAGCAGCTCCTCAGGGGGCCAAACTGAAGCTTTCTTT.

This clone showed up just once. The J gene is TRBJ1-1, the V gene TRBV5-1; 11 bases are shared with TRBD1. The CDR3 covers 14 residues. The ends lost 7 bases at V and 4 bases at J; junction bases unmatched: 6. Germline V gene lookup returns CDR1 SGHRS and CDR2 YFSETQ. The CDR3 DNA follows: TGCGCCAGCTCCCCCGGGACAGGGGGCACTGAAGCTTTCTTT. Encoded protein: CASSPGTGGTEAFF.

The V call is TRBV28, the J call TRBJ2-5, with TRBD1 matching 8 bases. Germline CDR1 is MDHEN and CDR2 is SYDVKM. The CDR3 runs to 16 residues. The V segment lost 3 bases and the J segment 2 bases; nucleotides outside the gene matches: 8. The CDR3 region is CASSFSWDRPQETQYF. For the CDR3, the DNA is TGTGCCAGCAGTTTTTCTTGGGACAGGCCACAAGAGACCCAGTACTTC.

The chain joins TRBV4-3 to TRBJ2-3; 7 nucleotides match TRBD2. In germline, CDR1 is LGHNA, CDR2 YSLEER. After removal of 1 base from V and 2 bases from J, the junction contained 9 bases not matched to a gene. The CDR3 extends over 17 amino acids. CDR3 DNA sequence: TGCGCCAGCAGCCAAGGCACGGGACTAATCAACACAGATACGCAGTATTTT. Residues: CASSQGTGLINTDTQYF.

This clone was seen a handful of times. The chain combines TRBV7-7 with TRBJ2-5; 7 bases fit TRBD2. The germline CDR1 and CDR2 sequences are SSHAT and FNYEAQ (reference sequence). J was trimmed by 0 bases and V by 5 bases; bases with no gene match: 6. The CDR3 spans 15 residues. CDR3 DNA: TGTGCCAGCAGCCCTGGGGGACTAAACCAAGAGACCCAGTACTTC. Encoded protein: CASSPGGLNQETQYF.

Note on this clone: The conserved phenylalanine or tryptophan normally closing the CDR3 is absent here, so this likely arose from a read error. This chain uses TRBV7-6 with TRBJ1-5; D not certain. The CDR3 covers 13 residues. Germline CDR1 reads SGHVS; CDR2 reads FNYEAQ. Trimming took 1 base from V and 7 from J, leaving 8 bases between them. CDR3 amino acids: CASSLVAGQPQHV. Written as DNA, the CDR3 is TGTGCCAGCAGCTTAGTGGCCGGACAGCCCCAGCATGTT.

The CDR3 DNA reads TGCGCCAGCAGCTCAGGACTAGCGGGCCCCTCTGGGGCCAACGTCCTGACTTTC. Translation gives CASSSGLAGPSGANVLTF. V and J are TRBV5-1 and TRBJ2-6; 11 bases fit TRBD2. Germline lookup yields CDR1 SGHRS and CDR2 YFSETQ. The CDR3 covers 18 residues. The V gene end was trimmed by 3 bases and the J gene end by 0 bases; junction bases not matched to a gene: 5.

The gene calls are TRBV25-1 and TRBJ2-5; no definite D call. This CDR3 has 10 amino acids. Looked up from germline, CDR1 is MGHDK and CDR2 is SYGVNS. Trimming took 3 bases from V and 7 from J, leaving 3 bases between them. CDR3 coding DNA: TGTGCCAGCAGTGAGGCGACCCAGTACTTC. This sequence encodes CASSEATQYF.

The chain couples TRBV30 to TRBJ2-1, with D perhaps TRBD2 (6 bases). The V end lost 2 bases, the J end lost 6 bases, and 14 bases lay between the germline ends. The germline CDR1 and CDR2 sequences are GTSNPN and SVGIG (reference sequence). CDR3 length: 14 amino acids. CDR3 coding DNA: TGTGCCTGGAGTAAGGGACTTCCATCCAATGAGCAGTTCTTC. It translates to CAWSKGLPSNEQFF.

The chain recombines TRBV7-2 with TRBJ2-3, with TRBD2 as a possible D gene (7 bases). The CDR3 length is 15 residues. Germline CDR1 SGHTA, CDR2 FQGNSA. The V end was cut by 1 base, the J end by 4 bases, with 12 bases between. The CDR3 DNA follows: TGTGCCAGCAGCTTAGAGGGGGGGGCCGCAGATACGCAGTATTTT. Translating gives CASSLEGGAADTQYF.

The rearrangement joins TRBV6-6 to TRBJ2-5, with D possibly TRBD1 on 6 matching bases. Germline assignment: CDR1 MNHNY and CDR2 SVGAGI (reference sequence). V lost 3 bases and J lost 2, with 13 bases in between. This CDR3 is built from 15 residues. CDR3 bases: TGTGCCAGCAGTTATCGCGGCCAGGGGCAAGAGACCCAGTACTTC. The encoded protein is CASSYRGQGQETQYF.

This clone has just a few counts. The chain recombines TRBV29-1 with TRBJ1-1; D not resolved. Germline V CDR1 and CDR2: SQVTM, ANQGSEA. CDR3 length equals 13 residues. Trimming shortened V by 8 bases and J by 1 base, and 14 bases separated the two germline ends. This CDR3 reads CSYLVGGNTEAFF. In DNA form, the CDR3 reads TGCAGCTACCTGGTGGGAGGGAACACTGAAGCTTTCTTT.